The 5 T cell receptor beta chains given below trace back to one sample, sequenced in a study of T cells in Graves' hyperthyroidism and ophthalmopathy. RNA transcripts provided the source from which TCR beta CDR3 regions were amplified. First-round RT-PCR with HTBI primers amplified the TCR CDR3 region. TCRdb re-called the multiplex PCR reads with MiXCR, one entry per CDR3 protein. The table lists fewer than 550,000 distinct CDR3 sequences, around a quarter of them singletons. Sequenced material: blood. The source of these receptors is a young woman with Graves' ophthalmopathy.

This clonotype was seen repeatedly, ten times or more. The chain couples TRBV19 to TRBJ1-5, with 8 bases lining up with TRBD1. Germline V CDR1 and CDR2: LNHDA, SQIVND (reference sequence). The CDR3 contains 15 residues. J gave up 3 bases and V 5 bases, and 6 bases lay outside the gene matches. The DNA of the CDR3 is TGTGCCAGTAGTCAGACAGGGGCTGTCAATCAGCCCCAGCATTTT. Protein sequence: CASSQTGAVNQPQHF.

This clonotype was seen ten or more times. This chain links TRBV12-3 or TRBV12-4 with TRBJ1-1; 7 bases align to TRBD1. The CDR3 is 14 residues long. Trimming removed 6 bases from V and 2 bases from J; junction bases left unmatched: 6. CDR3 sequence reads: CASSLGQPNTEAFF. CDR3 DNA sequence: TGTGCCAGCAGCTTGGGACAGCCTAACACTGAAGCTTTCTTT.

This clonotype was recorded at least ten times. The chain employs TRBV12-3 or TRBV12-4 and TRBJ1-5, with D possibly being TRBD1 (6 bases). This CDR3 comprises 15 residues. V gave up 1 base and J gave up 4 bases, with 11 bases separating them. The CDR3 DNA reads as TGTGCCAGCAGTTTAGGACAGGCAGGAAATCAGCCCCAGCATTTT. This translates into CASSLGQAGNQPQHF.

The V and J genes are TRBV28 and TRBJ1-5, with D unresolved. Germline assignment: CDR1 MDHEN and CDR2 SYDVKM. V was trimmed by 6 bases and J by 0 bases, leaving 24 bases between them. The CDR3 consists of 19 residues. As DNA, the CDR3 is TGTGCCAGCAGCTCCGGGAAGCACCAAAGAAACTATAGCAATCAGCCCCAGCATTTT. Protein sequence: CASSSGKHQRNYSNQPQHF.

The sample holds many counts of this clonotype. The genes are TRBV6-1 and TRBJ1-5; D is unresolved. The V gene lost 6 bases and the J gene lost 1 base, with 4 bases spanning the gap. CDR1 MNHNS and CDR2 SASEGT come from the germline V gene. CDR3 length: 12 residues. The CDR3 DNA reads TGTGCCAGCAGGGACAGCAATCAGCCCCAGCATTTT. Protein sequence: CASRDSNQPQHF.